This T cell receptor (beta chain) derives from a study of cytomegalovirus exposure and HLA in healthy donors. Study observations and caveats: Available immune exposure information covered CMV serostatus only.

PCR involved 60 Vbeta and 13 Jbeta primers. The assay was immunoSEQ multiplex PCR, and TCRdb's table has in-frame clones only and misses some. The sample has about 180,000 clones, around 77% seen once. Germline lookup yields CDR1 SGHKS and CDR2 YYEKEE (reference sequence). This CDR3 has 14 residues. V lost 3 bases and J 0 bases, leaving 7 bases between the germline ends. In the case of this clone: The target antigen is unknown.

V is TRBV5-5 and J is TRBJ1-3; D is ambiguous. The TCR sequence derives from a man between 60 and 75 years old in good health and CMV-seronegative. The sequenced material came from PBMCs. DNA of the CDR3: TGTGCCAGCAGCTCCCCAGGCTCTGGAAACACCATATATTTT. Amino acids: CASSSPGSGNTIYF.